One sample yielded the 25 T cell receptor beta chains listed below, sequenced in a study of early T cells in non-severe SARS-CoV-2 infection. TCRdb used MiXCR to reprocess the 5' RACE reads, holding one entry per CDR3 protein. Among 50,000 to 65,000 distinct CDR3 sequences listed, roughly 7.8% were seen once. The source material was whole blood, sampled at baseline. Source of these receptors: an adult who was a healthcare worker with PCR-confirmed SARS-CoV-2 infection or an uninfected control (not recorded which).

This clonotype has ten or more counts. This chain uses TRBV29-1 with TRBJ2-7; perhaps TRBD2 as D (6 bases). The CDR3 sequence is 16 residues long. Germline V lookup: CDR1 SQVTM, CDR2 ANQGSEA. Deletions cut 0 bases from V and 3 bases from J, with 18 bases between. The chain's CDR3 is CSVEEVLPRGSYEQYF. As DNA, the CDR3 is TGCAGCGTTGAAGAGGTCCTTCCTCGGGGGAGCTACGAGCAGTACTTC.

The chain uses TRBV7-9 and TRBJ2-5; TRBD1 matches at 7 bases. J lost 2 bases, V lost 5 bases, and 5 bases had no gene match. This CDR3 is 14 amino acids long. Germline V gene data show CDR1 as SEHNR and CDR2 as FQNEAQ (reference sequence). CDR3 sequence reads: CASSTTGWQETQYF. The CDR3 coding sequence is TGTGCCAGCAGCACGACAGGGTGGCAAGAGACCCAGTACTTC.

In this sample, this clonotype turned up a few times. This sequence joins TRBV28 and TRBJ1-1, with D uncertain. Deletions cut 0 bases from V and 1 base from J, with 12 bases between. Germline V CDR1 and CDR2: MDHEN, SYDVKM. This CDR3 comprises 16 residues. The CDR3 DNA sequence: TGTGCCAGCAGTTTATGGGGGAGATCAGGGAACACTGAAGCTTTCTTT. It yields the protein CASSLWGRSGNTEAFF. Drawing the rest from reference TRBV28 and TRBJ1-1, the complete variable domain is DVKVTQSSRYLVKRTGEKVFLECVQDMDHENMFWYRQDPGLGLRLIYFSYDVKMKEKGDIPEGYSVSREKKERFSLILESASTNQTSMYLCASSLWGRSGNTEAFFGQGTRLTVV.

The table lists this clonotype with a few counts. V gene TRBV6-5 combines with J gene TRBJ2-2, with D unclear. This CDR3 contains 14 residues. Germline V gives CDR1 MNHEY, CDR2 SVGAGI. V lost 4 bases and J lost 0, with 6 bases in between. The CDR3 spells CASSSNANTGELFF. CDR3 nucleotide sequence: TGTGCCAGCAGTTCAAACGCGAACACCGGGGAGCTGTTTTTT.

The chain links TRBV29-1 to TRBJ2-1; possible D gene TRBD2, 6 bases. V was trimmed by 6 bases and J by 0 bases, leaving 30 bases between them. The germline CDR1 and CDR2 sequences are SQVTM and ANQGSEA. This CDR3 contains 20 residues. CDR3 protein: CSVARMTWRDAPLSYNEQFF. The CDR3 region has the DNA TGCAGCGTCGCTCGGATGACCTGGCGGGACGCACCCCTCTCCTACAATGAGCAGTTCTTC.

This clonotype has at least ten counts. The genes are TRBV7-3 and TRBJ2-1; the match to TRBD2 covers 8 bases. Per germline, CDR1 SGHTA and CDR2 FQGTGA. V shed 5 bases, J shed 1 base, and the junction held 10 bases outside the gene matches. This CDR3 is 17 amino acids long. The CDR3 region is CASSLKAGVGSYNEQFF. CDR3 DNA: TGTGCCAGCAGCCTGAAAGCGGGAGTGGGGTCCTACAATGAGCAGTTCTTC.

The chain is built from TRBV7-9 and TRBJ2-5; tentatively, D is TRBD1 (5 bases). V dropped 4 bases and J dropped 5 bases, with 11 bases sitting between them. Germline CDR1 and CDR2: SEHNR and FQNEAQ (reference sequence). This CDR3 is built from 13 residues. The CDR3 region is CASSSTATETQYF. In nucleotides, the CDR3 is TGTGCCAGCAGCTCGACAGCTACGGAGACCCAGTACTTC.

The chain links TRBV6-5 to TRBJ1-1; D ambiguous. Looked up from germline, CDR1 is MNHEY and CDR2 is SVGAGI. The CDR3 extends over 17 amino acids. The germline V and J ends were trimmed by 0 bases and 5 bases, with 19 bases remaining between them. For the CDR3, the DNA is TGTGCCAGCAGTTACTCGAACGGCTGGAGGGCGTCGACTGAAGCTTTCTTT. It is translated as CASSYSNGWRASTEAFF.

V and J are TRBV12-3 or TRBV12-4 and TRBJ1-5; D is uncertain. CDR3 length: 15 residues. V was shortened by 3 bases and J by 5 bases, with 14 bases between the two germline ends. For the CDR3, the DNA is TGTGCCAGCAGTTTCAGGTTGTCAGACGATCAGCCCCAGCATTTT. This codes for CASSFRLSDDQPQHF.

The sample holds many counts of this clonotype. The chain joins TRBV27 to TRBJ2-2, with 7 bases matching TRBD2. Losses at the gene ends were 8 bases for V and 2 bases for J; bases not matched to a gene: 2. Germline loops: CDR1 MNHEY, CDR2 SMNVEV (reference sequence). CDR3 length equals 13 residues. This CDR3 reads CASGRANTGELFF. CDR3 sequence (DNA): TGTGCCAGCGGGAGGGCCAACACCGGGGAGCTGTTTTTT.

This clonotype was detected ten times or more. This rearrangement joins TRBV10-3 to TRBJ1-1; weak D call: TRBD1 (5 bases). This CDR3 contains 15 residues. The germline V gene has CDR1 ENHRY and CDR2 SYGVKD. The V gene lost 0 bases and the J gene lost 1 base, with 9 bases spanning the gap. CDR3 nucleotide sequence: TGTGCCATCAGTGAGTCGGCAGGGAAGAACACTGAAGCTTTCTTT. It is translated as CAISESAGKNTEAFF.

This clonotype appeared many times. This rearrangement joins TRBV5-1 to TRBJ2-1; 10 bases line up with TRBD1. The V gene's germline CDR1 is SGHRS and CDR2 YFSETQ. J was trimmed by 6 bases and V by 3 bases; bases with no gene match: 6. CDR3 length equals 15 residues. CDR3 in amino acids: CASSSGTGASNEQFF. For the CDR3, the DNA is TGCGCCAGCAGCTCCGGGACAGGGGCATCCAATGAGCAGTTCTTC.

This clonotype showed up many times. Here the CDR3 reads CASSITGENTEAFF. In DNA, the CDR3 is TGTGCCAGCAGCATTACAGGGGAGAACACTGAAGCTTTCTTT. This chain links TRBV6-4 with TRBJ1-1; 7 bases fit TRBD1. CDR1 is MRHNA, CDR2 SNTAGT, per germline. V shed 6 bases and J 1 base; nucleotides not matched to a gene: 5. The CDR3 totals 14 residues.

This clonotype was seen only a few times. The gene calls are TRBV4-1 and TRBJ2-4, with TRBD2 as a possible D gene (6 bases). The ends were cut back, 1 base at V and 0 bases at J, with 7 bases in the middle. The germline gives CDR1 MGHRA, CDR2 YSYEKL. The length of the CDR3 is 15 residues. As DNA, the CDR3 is TGCGCCAGCAGCCAAGGGGACTTAGCCAAAAACATTCAGTACTTC. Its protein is CASSQGDLAKNIQYF.

CDR3 DNA: TGTGCCACGGACAGGAAGGGGAACACTGAAGCTTTCTTT. This translates into CATDRKGNTEAFF. This rearrangement joins TRBV6-6 to TRBJ1-1; 7 bases agree with TRBD1. Germline-derived CDR1 and CDR2 are MNHNY and SVGAGI (reference sequence). V lost 10 bases and J lost 1; bases outside the gene matches: 6. The CDR3 runs to 13 residues.

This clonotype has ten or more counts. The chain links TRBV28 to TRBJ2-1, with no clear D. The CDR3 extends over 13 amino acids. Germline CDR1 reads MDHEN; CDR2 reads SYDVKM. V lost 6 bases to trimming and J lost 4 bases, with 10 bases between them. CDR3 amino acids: CASRVTAYNEQFF. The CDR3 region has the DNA TGTGCCAGCAGGGTCACGGCGTACAATGAGCAGTTCTTC.

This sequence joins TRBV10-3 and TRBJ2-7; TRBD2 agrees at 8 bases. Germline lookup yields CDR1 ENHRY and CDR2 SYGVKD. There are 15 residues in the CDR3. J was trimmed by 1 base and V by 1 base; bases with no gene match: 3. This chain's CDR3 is CAISEYGGGSYEQYF. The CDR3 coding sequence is TGTGCCATCAGTGAGTACGGGGGGGGATCCTACGAGCAGTACTTC.

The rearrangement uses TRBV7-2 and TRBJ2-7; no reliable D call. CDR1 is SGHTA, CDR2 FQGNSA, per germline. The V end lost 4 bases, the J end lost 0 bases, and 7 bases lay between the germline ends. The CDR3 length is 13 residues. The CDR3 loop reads CASSSLGSYEQYF. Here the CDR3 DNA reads TGTGCCAGCAGCTCCCTCGGCTCCTACGAGCAGTACTTC.

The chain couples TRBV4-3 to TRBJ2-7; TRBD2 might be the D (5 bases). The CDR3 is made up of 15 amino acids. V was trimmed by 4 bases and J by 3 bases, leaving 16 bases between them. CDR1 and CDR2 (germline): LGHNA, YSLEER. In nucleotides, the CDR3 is TGCGCCAGCAGCCCCCGCCGTCCCGAGGGCTACGAGCAGTACTTC. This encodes CASSPRRPEGYEQYF.

The CDR3: CASSLAEVVAETQYF. The CDR3 DNA follows: TGTGCCAGCAGCTTAGCGGAGGTGGTGGCTGAGACCCAGTACTTC. V usage is TRBV7-9 and J usage is TRBJ2-5; TRBD2 might be the D (5 bases). Trimming shortened V by 0 bases and J by 5 bases, and 13 bases separated the two germline ends. This CDR3 comprises 15 residues. The germline V gene encodes CDR1 SEHNR and CDR2 FQNEAQ (reference sequence).

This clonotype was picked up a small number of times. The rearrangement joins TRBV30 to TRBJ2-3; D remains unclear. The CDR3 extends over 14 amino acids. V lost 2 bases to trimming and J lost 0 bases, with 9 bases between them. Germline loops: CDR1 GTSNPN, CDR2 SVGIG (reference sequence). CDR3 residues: CAWSLEISTDTQYF. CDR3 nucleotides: TGTGCCTGGAGTCTTGAGATTAGCACAGATACGCAGTATTTT.

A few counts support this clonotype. CDR3 sequence (DNA): TGTGCCAGCAGGGACCGGGACAGGAGGCCCGGAAACACCATATATTTT. Its protein is CASRDRDRRPGNTIYF. The V and J genes are TRBV2 and TRBJ1-3, with 8 bases matching TRBD1. The CDR3 length is 16 residues. Germline V gives CDR1 SNHLY, CDR2 FYNNEI. V trimming: 6 bases; J trimming: 4 bases; junction bases outside the gene matches: 11. The variable domain in full, completed from reference TRBV2 and TRBJ1-3, reads EPEVTQTPSHQVTQMGQEVILRCVPISNHLYFYWYRQILGQKVEFLVSFYNNEISEKSEIFDDQFSVERPDGSNFTLKIRSTKLEDSAMYFCASRDRDRRPGNTIYFGEGSWLTVV.

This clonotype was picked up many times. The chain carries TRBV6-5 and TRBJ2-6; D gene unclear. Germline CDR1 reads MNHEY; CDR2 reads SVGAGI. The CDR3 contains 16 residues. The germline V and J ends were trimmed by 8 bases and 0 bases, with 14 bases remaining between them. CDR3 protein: CASLSNVVSGANVLTF. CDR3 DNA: TGTGCCAGCCTAAGTAATGTGGTCTCTGGGGCCAACGTCCTGACTTTC.

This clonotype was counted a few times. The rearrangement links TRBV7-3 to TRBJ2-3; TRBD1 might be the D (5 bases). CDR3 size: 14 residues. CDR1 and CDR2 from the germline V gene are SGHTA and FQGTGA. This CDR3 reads CANPEQGYSDTQYF. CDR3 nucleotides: TGTGCTAATCCCGAGCAGGGATATTCAGATACGCAGTATTTT.

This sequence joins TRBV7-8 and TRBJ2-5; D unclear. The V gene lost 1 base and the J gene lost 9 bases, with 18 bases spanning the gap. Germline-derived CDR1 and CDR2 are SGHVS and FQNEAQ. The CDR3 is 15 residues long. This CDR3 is CASSLEGLILSPQYF. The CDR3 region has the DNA TGTGCCAGCAGCTTAGAGGGTCTGATACTAAGTCCCCAGTACTTC. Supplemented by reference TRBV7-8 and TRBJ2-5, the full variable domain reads GAGVSQSPRYKVAKRGQDVALRCDPISGHVSLFWYQQALGQGPEFLTYFQNEAQLDKSGLPSDRFFAERPEGSVSTLKIQRTQQEDSAVYLCASSLEGLILSPQYFGPGTRLLVL.